Following are 21 T cell receptor beta chains from one sample sequenced in a study of blood T cell repertoires in COVID-19. TCRdb's table, derived via immunoSEQ multiplex PCR, lists solely in-frame clones and lacks some. The table has 140,000 to 150,000 clones, 87% seen once; the top ten hold around 6.1%. Sequencing input: peripheral blood. All receptors derive from an elderly man with acute or convalescent COVID-19.

V gene TRBV7-3 combines with J gene TRBJ1-2; 8 bases map to TRBD1. This CDR3 spans 17 amino acids. The V gene end was trimmed by 0 bases and the J gene end by 4 bases; junction bases not matched to a gene: 10. The germline CDR1 and CDR2 sequences are SGHTA and FQGTGA. The CDR3 here is CASSLTPGETGAYGYTF. CDR3 nucleotides: TGTGCCAGCAGCTTAACGCCCGGGGAGACAGGGGCCTATGGCTACACCTTC.

The chain is built from TRBV6-5 and TRBJ2-2; D ambiguous. V was trimmed by 6 bases and J by 7 bases, leaving 6 bases between them. Per the germline V gene, CDR1 is MNHEY and CDR2 is SVGAGI. CDR3 length: 11 residues. The DNA for the CDR3 is TGTGCCAGCAGACTCAACGGGGAGCTGTTTTTT. As protein: CASRLNGELFF.

The chain links TRBV4-1 to TRBJ2-7; D call uncertain. CDR3 length equals 17 residues. Per the germline V gene, CDR1 is MGHRA and CDR2 is YSYEKL. V was cut by 0 bases and J by 5 bases, with 20 bases left in between. The CDR3 DNA sequence: TGCGCCAGCAGCCAAGAAAGGCTACAAGGTCTGAGGAACGAGCAGTACTTC. Protein product: CASSQERLQGLRNEQYF.

This chain links TRBV27 with TRBJ2-3; 11 nucleotides match TRBD2. V gave up 4 bases and J gave up 4 bases; unmatched junction bases: 10. Germline lookup yields CDR1 MNHEY and CDR2 SMNVEV (reference sequence). CDR3 size: 17 residues. CDR3 coding DNA: TGTGCCAGCAGTTCCCGTAGTAGCGGGAGGGCTGCAGATACGCAGTATTTT. Protein: CASSSRSSGRAADTQYF.

The genes are TRBV6-5 and TRBJ2-7; TRBD1 matches at 7 bases. V dropped 6 bases and J dropped 0; count of bases not matched to a gene: 5. Germline lookup yields CDR1 MNHEY and CDR2 SVGAGI. The CDR3 consists of 14 residues. The CDR3 DNA reads TGTGCCAGCAGAGACAGGGAATTCTCCTACGAGCAGTACTTC. Translation gives CASRDREFSYEQYF.

The chain couples TRBV7-9 to TRBJ1-2; 7 bases line up with TRBD1. The CDR3 consists of 15 residues. V gave up 5 bases and J gave up 4 bases; unmatched junction bases: 10. CDR1 is SEHNR, CDR2 FQNEAQ, per germline (reference sequence). CDR3 amino acids: CASSPTGVPLYGYTF. In DNA, the CDR3 is TGTGCCAGCAGCCCAACAGGGGTCCCTCTCTATGGCTACACCTTC.

The J gene is TRBJ1-2, the V gene TRBV28; 7 bases match TRBD1. The germline gives CDR1 MDHEN, CDR2 SYDVKM. The CDR3 has 13 amino acids. Trimming at V came to 1 base and at J to 8 bases, leaving 4 bases not matched to a gene. CDR3 residues: CASSLLQGNGYTF. CDR3 in DNA: TGTGCCAGCAGTTTATTACAGGGGAACGGCTACACCTTC.

Only one count was recorded for this clone. The chain couples TRBV3-1 (or the pseudogene TRBV3-2) to TRBJ2-1; TRBD2 matches at 9 bases. The CDR3 length is 16 residues. With 1 base clipped from V and 7 bases from J, the junction kept 8 bases outside the gene matches. From germline, CDR1 is LGHDT and CDR2 YNNKEL (reference sequence). CDR3 nucleotide sequence: TGTGCCAGCAGCCAAGTTATCGCGGGGGGGCGAAATGAGCAGTTCTTC. Translated, it gives CASSQVIAGGRNEQFF.

This clone was recorded a few times. This rearrangement joins TRBV5-5 to TRBJ1-5, with D maybe TRBD1 (6 bases). Germline CDR1 and CDR2: SGHKS and YYEKEE (reference sequence). This CDR3 spans 18 amino acids. V gave up 2 bases and J gave up 3 bases, with 21 bases separating them. CDR3 region: CASSFLGGRGSFNQPQHF. CDR3 bases: TGTGCCAGCAGCTTTCTAGGTGGCAGGGGATCATTCAATCAGCCCCAGCATTTT.

This clone came up many times. The chain combines TRBV29-1 with TRBJ2-1; 13 bases agree with TRBD2. With 3 bases clipped from V and 7 bases from J, the junction kept 9 bases outside the gene matches. There are 16 residues in the CDR3. Germline CDR1 is SQVTM and CDR2 is ANQGSEA. Here the CDR3 DNA reads TGCAGCGTTGACGACGGACTAGCGGGGGTTTTTAATGAGCAGTTCTTC. Its protein product is CSVDDGLAGVFNEQFF.

The chain employs TRBV6-2 or TRBV6-3 and TRBJ1-5; possible D gene TRBD1, 6 bases. Trimming removed 2 bases at V and 0 bases at J, with 8 bases between. The CDR3 is 15 amino acids. The germline CDR1 and CDR2 sequences are MNHEY and SVGEGT. This CDR3 is CASSYGTFSNQPQHF. The DNA for the CDR3 is TGTGCCAGCAGTTACGGGACATTTAGCAATCAGCCCCAGCATTTT.

The chain links TRBV15 to TRBJ2-5, with TRBD2 identical over 9 bases. CDR1 and CDR2 from the germline V gene are LNHNV and YYDKDF (reference sequence). Unmatched junction bases numbered 8, after V lost 1 base and J lost 5 bases. The CDR3 has 16 amino acids. For the CDR3, the DNA is TGTGCCACCAGCAGAGGGGCTAGCGGGACTTCCGAGACCCAGTACTTC. Translated: CATSRGASGTSETQYF. The full variable domain, its missing parts supplied by reference TRBV15 and TRBJ2-5, is DAMVIQNPRYQVTQFGKPVTLSCSQTLNHNVMYWYQQKSSQAPKLLFHYYDKDFNNEADTPDNFQSRRPNTSFCFLDIRSPGLGDTAMYLCATSRGASGTSETQYFGPGTRLLVL.

V gene TRBV5-6 combines with J gene TRBJ2-5; D possibly corresponds to TRBD2 (7 bases). Germline V gene lookup returns CDR1 SGHDT and CDR2 YYEEEE. V shed 0 bases and J shed 4 bases, with 16 bases lying between them. CDR3 size: 16 residues. The DNA for the CDR3 is TGTGCCAGCAGCTTGGACGGGGGGCTGGGGCGAGAGACCCAGTACTTC. This codes for CASSLDGGLGRETQYF.

The CDR3 loop is CASSSDSSTDTQYF. Written as DNA, the CDR3 is TGCGCCAGCAGCTCGGACAGTAGCACAGATACGCAGTATTTT. The genes are TRBV5-1 and TRBJ2-3, with a weak D call TRBD1 (6 bases). The ends were cut back, 3 bases at V and 0 bases at J, with 8 bases in the middle. Germline values: CDR1 SGHRS, CDR2 YFSETQ. The CDR3 sequence is 14 residues long. Filled out from reference TRBV5-1 and TRBJ2-3, the complete variable domain reads KAGVTQTPRYLIKTRGQQVTLSCSPISGHRSVSWYQQTPGQGLQFLFEYFSETQRNKGNFPGRFSGRQFSNSRSEMNVSTLELGDSALYLCASSSDSSTDTQYFGPGTRLTVL.

This chain's CDR3 is CSVDSIYGYTF. DNA for the CDR3: TGCAGCGTGGACAGCATCTATGGCTACACCTTC. The chain combines TRBV29-1 with TRBJ1-2; maybe TRBD1 (6 bases). V gave up 6 bases and J gave up 4 bases, with 9 bases separating them. The germline V gene encodes CDR1 SQVTM and CDR2 ANQGSEA. CDR3 length: 11 amino acids.

The rearrangement joins TRBV27 to TRBJ1-6, with TRBD1 identical over 12 bases. The V segment lost 4 bases and the J segment 9 bases; nucleotides outside the gene matches: 4. Germline lookup yields CDR1 MNHEY and CDR2 SMNVEV (reference sequence). This CDR3 has 15 amino acids. The CDR3 bases are TGTGCCAGCAGTTCCGGGACAGGGGGCGTTTCACCCCTCCACTTT. Its protein is CASSSGTGGVSPLHF.

CDR3 residues: CAWSVLGQPPYEQYF. The CDR3 nucleotides are TGTGCCTGGAGTGTACTAGGACAGCCCCCCTACGAGCAGTACTTC. The chain uses TRBV30 and TRBJ2-7; D possibly corresponds to TRBD1 (6 bases). Per the germline V gene, CDR1 is GTSNPN and CDR2 is SVGIG (reference sequence). The V end was cut by 0 bases, the J end by 2 bases, with 14 bases between. This CDR3 has 15 residues.

The V call is TRBV6-1, the J call TRBJ1-1, with D unclear. Between the trimmed V and J ends, which lost 1 base and 5 bases, there was a span of 11 bases. Germline CDR1 reads MNHNS; CDR2 reads SASEGT. The CDR3 runs 14 residues. The CDR3 region has the DNA TGTGCCAGCAGTGAAGGCGTAGGGAGGACTGAAGCTTTCTTT. Translating gives CASSEGVGRTEAFF.

This chain uses TRBV7-8 with TRBJ2-1; TRBD1 aligns across 9 bases. Germline-derived CDR1 and CDR2 are SGHVS and FQNEAQ. The CDR3 totals 17 residues. J lost 7 bases, V lost 2 bases, and 12 bases had no gene match. The CDR3 loop reads CASSLLPGTGLGNEQFF. The CDR3 DNA reads TGTGCCAGCAGCTTACTCCCCGGGACAGGGTTGGGTAATGAGCAGTTCTTC. The variable domain in full, completed from reference TRBV7-8 and TRBJ2-1, reads GAGVSQSPRYKVAKRGQDVALRCDPISGHVSLFWYQQALGQGPEFLTYFQNEAQLDKSGLPSDRFFAERPEGSVSTLKIQRTQQEDSAVYLCASSLLPGTGLGNEQFFGPGTRLTVL.

The chain is built from TRBV7-2 and TRBJ1-6, with D possibly being TRBD1 (6 bases). The ends were cut back, 5 bases at V and 10 bases at J, with 15 bases in the middle. This CDR3 has 14 amino acids. CDR1 is SGHTA, CDR2 FQGNSA, per germline. The DNA for the CDR3 is TGTGCCAGCAGCCTCGGGACATATCTCTCACCCCTCCACTTT. Protein: CASSLGTYLSPLHF.

The V call is TRBV28, the J call TRBJ1-4; 12 bases align to TRBD1. The V gene's germline CDR1 is MDHEN and CDR2 SYDVKM. The V and J ends lost 2 bases and 7 bases, in that order; junction bases with no gene match: 5. This CDR3 has 16 residues. The CDR3 DNA sequence: TGTGCCAGCAGTTTAGCCCCGGGACAGGGGGCTGAAAAACTGTTTTTT. This codes for CASSLAPGQGAEKLFF.